One and the same sample provided the 20 T cell receptor beta chains below, sequenced in a study of blood T cells in healthy people across ages. Next came a second PCR, run for about 7 to 12 cycles, which used a sample-barcoded 5' primer along with a J-beta primer mix. From the 5' RACE reads, TCRdb called clonotypes with MiXCR, one entry per CDR3 protein. The table includes roughly 1.7 million distinct CDR3 sequences, approximately 32% detected once. The specimen was blood. These TCRs come from a woman aged 30 to 39 in good health.

The chain joins TRBV20-1 to TRBJ1-5; TRBD1 is a possible D gene (5 bases). CDR1 DFQATT and CDR2 SNEGSKA come from the germline V gene (reference sequence). V shed 5 bases and J shed 3 bases, with 20 bases lying between them. This CDR3 has 16 amino acids. The CDR3 DNA is TGCAGTGCTGTAAGACGGCTAGGGGTTAACAATCAGCCCCAGCATTTT. It is translated as CSAVRRLGVNNQPQHF.

V is TRBV4-1 and J is TRBJ1-5; D ambiguous. Germline values: CDR1 MGHRA, CDR2 YSYEKL. Trimming pared 4 bases from V and 6 bases from J, leaving 10 bases between. The CDR3 spans 13 residues. CDR3 loop: CASSPLSGQPQHF. The CDR3 DNA sequence: TGCGCCAGCAGCCCTCTTTCGGGTCAGCCCCAGCATTTT.

This clonotype was observed many times. V is TRBV6-2 or TRBV6-3 and J is TRBJ2-1; TRBD2 is a possible D gene (7 bases). The V end was cut by 5 bases, the J end by 0 bases, with 11 bases between. This CDR3 comprises 15 residues. From germline, CDR1 is MNHEY and CDR2 SVGEGT. CDR3 sequence: CASSRRGGSYNEQFF. The CDR3 nucleotides are TGTGCCAGCAGTCGGAGGGGGGGCTCCTACAATGAGCAGTTCTTC.

This clonotype was seen a few times. The rearrangement uses TRBV6-1 and TRBJ1-5, with D unresolved. Per germline, CDR1 MNHNS and CDR2 SASEGT. The CDR3 covers 14 residues. Trimming removed 7 bases at V and 0 bases at J, with 10 bases between. The CDR3 DNA sequence: TGTGCCAGCATTGAGGGATATAGCAATCAGCCCCAGCATTTT. It encodes CASIEGYSNQPQHF.

The gene calls are TRBV5-1 and TRBJ2-4, with 10 bases matching TRBD2. The germline V gene has CDR1 SGHRS and CDR2 YFSETQ. The CDR3 spans 15 residues. V shed 4 bases, J shed 7 bases, and the junction held 8 bases outside the gene matches. CDR3 residues: CASSPDGAGGNIQYF. CDR3 DNA sequence: TGCGCCAGCAGCCCGGACGGAGCGGGAGGGAACATTCAGTACTTC.

This clonotype has only a few counts. CDR3 in amino acids: CASSLGYRIYEQYF. The DNA for the CDR3 is TGTGCCAGCAGCTTGGGGTACAGGATATACGAGCAGTACTTC. The chain has TRBV13 and TRBJ2-7; maybe TRBD1 (5 bases). Germline V lookup: CDR1 PRHDT, CDR2 FYEKMQ (reference sequence). The germline V and J ends were trimmed by 3 bases and 4 bases, with 13 bases remaining between them. The CDR3 runs to 14 residues.

In this sample, this clonotype turned up a few times. This chain joins TRBV27 and TRBJ2-4, with D possibly TRBD2 on 5 matching bases. The end of the DNA aligns better with TRBJ2-7, so the J call may be wrong. The CDR3 runs 15 residues. The V gene's germline CDR1 is MNHEY and CDR2 SMNVEV (reference sequence). The CDR3 loop reads CASSQPREGFYEQYF. The CDR3 DNA follows: TGTGCCAGCAGTCAACCCCGAGAGGGATTTTACGAGCAGTACTTC.

This sequence joins TRBV5-1 and TRBJ2-1; 15 nucleotides line up with TRBD2. Losses at the gene ends were 5 bases for V and 6 bases for J; bases not matched to a gene: 9. The CDR3 runs 17 residues. Germline V CDR1 and CDR2: SGHRS, YFSETQ. CDR3 nucleotide sequence: TGCGCCAGCAGTTTCTGGGGACTAGCGGGGGGAACCAATGAGCAGTTCTTC. It codes for CASSFWGLAGGTNEQFF.

The table lists this clonotype with many counts. J is TRBJ2-5 and V is TRBV5-1, with 9 positions matching TRBD1. This CDR3 spans 14 amino acids. Germline values: CDR1 SGHRS, CDR2 YFSETQ. V was pared by 5 bases and J by 3 bases, with 5 bases of the junction left unmatched. DNA for the CDR3: TGCGCCAGCAGGCCCGGGACAGGGAAAGAGACCCAGTACTTC. Translating gives CASRPGTGKETQYF.

J is TRBJ1-2 and V is TRBV7-9; 7 positions agree with TRBD1. Unmatched junction bases numbered 13, after V lost 2 bases and J lost 7 bases. CDR1 is SEHNR and CDR2 is FQNEAQ in the germline V gene (reference sequence). The CDR3 contains 16 residues. CDR3 in DNA: TGTGCCAGCAGCTTACGGCGTGACAGGGATTTCTTTGGCTACACCTTC. This gives the protein CASSLRRDRDFFGYTF.

The table lists this clonotype with many counts. The V and J genes are TRBV4-2 and TRBJ2-4, with 10 bases identical to TRBD2. This CDR3 spans 16 amino acids. The trim removed 3 bases at V and 6 bases at J, leaving 8 bases unmatched. Per the germline V gene, CDR1 is LGHNA and CDR2 is YNFKEQ. The CDR3 is CASSHELTSGINIQYF. CDR3 nucleotide sequence: TGTGCCAGCAGCCACGAACTAACTAGCGGGATAAACATTCAGTACTTC.

This rearrangement joins TRBV5-1 to TRBJ1-4; weak D call: TRBD1 (6 bases). This CDR3 is 15 amino acids long. V was clipped by 0 bases and J by 5 bases, with 11 bases between them. Germline CDR1 SGHRS, CDR2 YFSETQ. For the CDR3, the DNA is TGCGCCAGCAGCTTGGGAGGGGGGATAAATGAAAAACTGTTTTTT. Its translation is CASSLGGGINEKLFF.

This clonotype was counted ten times or more. This rearrangement joins TRBV4-1 to TRBJ2-7; D is unresolved. Germline V gives CDR1 MGHRA, CDR2 YSYEKL. With 3 bases removed from V and 2 bases from J, the gap between germline ends came to 8 bases. The CDR3 consists of 13 residues. CDR3 sequence: CASSQSGTYEQYF. In nucleotides, the CDR3 is TGCGCCAGCAGCCAGTCGGGTACCTACGAGCAGTACTTC.

V usage is TRBV4-1 and J usage is TRBJ2-7; 7 bases are shared with TRBD1. The CDR3 contains 14 residues. Germline CDR1 MGHRA, CDR2 YSYEKL. V was clipped by 8 bases and J by 3 bases; unmatched bases: 10. The CDR3 DNA follows: TGCGCCAGCGGCCCGAGGACAGGTAGCTACGAGCAGTACTTC. Translated: CASGPRTGSYEQYF.

This clonotype showed up just a few times. V gene TRBV30 combines with J gene TRBJ1-4; a possible D gene is TRBD1 (5 bases). Trimming left V 6 bases short and J 4 bases short, with 9 bases between. Per the germline V gene, CDR1 is GTSNPN and CDR2 is SVGIG (reference sequence). CDR3 length: 12 residues. The CDR3 protein is CACRQHNEKLFF. Written as DNA, the CDR3 is TGTGCCTGTCGACAGCATAATGAAAAACTGTTTTTT.

This chain joins TRBV11-2 and TRBJ1-2; no firm D call. The V end lost 1 base, the J end lost 6 bases, and 9 bases lay between the germline ends. The germline CDR1 and CDR2 sequences are SGHAT and FQNNGV. CDR3 size: 13 residues. In DNA form, the CDR3 reads TGTGCCAGCAGCTTAGGCAGGTCAAATGGCTACACCTTC. Amino acids: CASSLGRSNGYTF.

This sequence joins TRBV9 and TRBJ2-1, with a weak D call TRBD2 (7 bases). Trimming took 4 bases from V and 5 from J, leaving 16 bases between them. This CDR3 spans 15 amino acids. The germline V gene has CDR1 SGDLS and CDR2 YYNGEE. The CDR3 here is CASSQGRAPNNEQFF. DNA for the CDR3: TGTGCCAGCAGCCAGGGGAGGGCCCCTAACAATGAGCAGTTCTTC.

The table lists this clonotype with a few counts. The genes are TRBV7-3 and TRBJ2-5, with 11 bases lining up with TRBD2. The CDR3 covers 16 residues. With V trimmed by 5 bases and J by 3 bases, 8 bases remained unmatched. The germline V gene encodes CDR1 SGHTA and CDR2 FQGTGA. The CDR3 protein is CASSPLAGGTEETQYF. The CDR3 DNA follows: TGTGCCAGCAGCCCCTTAGCGGGGGGGACCGAAGAGACCCAGTACTTC.

Ten or more counts support this clonotype. This chain uses TRBV28 with TRBJ2-7, with 7 bases lining up with TRBD1. The germline V gene encodes CDR1 MDHEN and CDR2 SYDVKM. Unmatched junction bases numbered 3, after V lost 6 bases and J lost 4 bases. The CDR3 covers 12 residues. The CDR3 loop is CASSNRGYEQYF. The DNA for the CDR3 is TGTGCCAGCAGCAACAGGGGTTACGAGCAGTACTTC.

This clonotype was found once. V is TRBV7-8 and J is TRBJ1-1, with D possibly matching TRBD1 (5 bases). Germline CDR1 is SGHVS and CDR2 is FQNEAQ. The CDR3 contains 18 residues. The germline V and J ends were trimmed by 1 base and 4 bases, with 22 bases remaining between them. The CDR3 nucleotides read TGTGCCAGCAGCTTAGTCCTCTATTTGGGGGGTGCGGGCACTGAAGCTTTCTTT. It encodes CASSLVLYLGGAGTEAFF.